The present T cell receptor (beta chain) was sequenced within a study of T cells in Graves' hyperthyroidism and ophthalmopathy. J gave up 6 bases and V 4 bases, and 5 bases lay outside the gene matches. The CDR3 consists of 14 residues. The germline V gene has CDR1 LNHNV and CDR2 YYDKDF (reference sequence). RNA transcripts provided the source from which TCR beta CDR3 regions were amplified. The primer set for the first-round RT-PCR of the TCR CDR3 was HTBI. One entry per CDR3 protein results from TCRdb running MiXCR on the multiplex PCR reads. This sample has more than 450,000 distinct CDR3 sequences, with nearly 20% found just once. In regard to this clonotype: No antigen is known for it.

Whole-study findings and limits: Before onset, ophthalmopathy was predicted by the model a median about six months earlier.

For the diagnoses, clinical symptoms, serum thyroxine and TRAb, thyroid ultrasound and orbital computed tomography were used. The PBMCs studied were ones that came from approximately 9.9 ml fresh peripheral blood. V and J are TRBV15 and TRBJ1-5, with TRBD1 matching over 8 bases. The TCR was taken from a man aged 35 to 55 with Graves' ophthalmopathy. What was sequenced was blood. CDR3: CATSKDREGQPQHF. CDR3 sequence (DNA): TGTGCCACCAGCAAGGACAGGGAGGGTCAGCCCCAGCATTTT.